The rows below give T cell receptor beta chains drawn from one sample of a study of blood T cells in healthy people across ages. MiXCR, applied by TCRdb to the 5' RACE reads, yields one record per CDR3 protein. The table records 1 million or so distinct CDR3 sequences, over 35% of them present only once. The sequenced sample was blood. These receptors came from a woman aged 60 to 75 in good health. Both conserved end residues are part of each CDR3. Each record gives: D gene, clone size, V gene, J gene, CDR3 protein, CDR3 DNA. A D gene is named only where the DNA matches it firmly. The size field is filled for only some rows; it gives once, few, many or a size class.

D: NA; size: NA; V: TRBV19; J: TRBJ1-5; CDR3: CATKVGTSPQHF; DNA: TGTGCCACCAAAGTGGGGACATCTCCCCAGCATTTT
D: NA; size: NA; V: TRBV20-1; J: TRBJ2-3; CDR3: CSARPLSTDTQYF; DNA: TGCAGTGCTAGACCCCTAAGCACAGATACGCAGTATTTT
D: NA; size: few; V: TRBV12-3/TRBV12-4; J: TRBJ1-4; CDR3: CASSLALRTPNEKLFF; DNA: TGTGCCAGCAGTTTAGCGCTCAGGACACCTAATGAAAAACTGTTTTTT
D: NA; size: once; V: TRBV5-1; J: TRBJ1-1; CDR3: CASSLDSTGTKAFF; DNA: TGCGCCAGCAGCTTGGACTCTACAGGGACTAAAGCTTTCTTT
D: NA; size: few; V: TRBV5-1; J: TRBJ2-3; CDR3: CASSLEQTQDTQYF; DNA: TGCGCCAGCAGCTTGGAGCAGACCCAAGATACGCAGTATTTT
D: TRBD2; size: NA; V: TRBV27; J: TRBJ2-5; CDR3: CAETGTSGDNEQYF; DNA: TGTGCCGAAACTGGGACTAGCGGAGACAATGAGCAGTACTTC
D: NA; size: NA; V: TRBV29-1; J: TRBJ2-7; CDR3: CSVLTGTGEQYF; DNA: TGCAGCGTGCTGACTGGGACGGGCGAGCAGTACTTC
D: TRBD1; size: NA; V: TRBV27; J: TRBJ2-5; CDR3: CASSLSGDRDFVTQYF; DNA: TGTGCCAGCAGTTTATCGGGGGACAGGGACTTTGTGACCCAGTACTTC
D: TRBD2; size: NA; V: TRBV15; J: TRBJ2-5; CDR3: CATSRGLAGGGQETQYF; DNA: TGTGCCACCAGCAGGGGACTAGCGGGAGGAGGGCAAGAGACCCAGTACTTC
D: TRBD1; size: NA; V: TRBV15; J: TRBJ2-1; CDR3: CATSRDRAQETQFF; DNA: TGTGCCACCAGCAGGGACAGGGCACAAGAGACCCAGTTCTTC
D: TRBD2; size: NA; V: TRBV20-1; J: TRBJ2-1; CDR3: CSARAPLETSALPYNEQFF; DNA: TGCAGTGCTAGAGCCCCCCTCGAGACTAGCGCATTACCATACAATGAGCAGTTCTTC
D: NA; size: few; V: TRBV27; J: TRBJ1-2; CDR3: CASSPTGQGPRYGYTF; DNA: TGTGCCAGCAGCCCCACCGGGCAGGGCCCGAGGTATGGCTACACCTTC
D: NA; size: NA; V: TRBV9; J: TRBJ1-2; CDR3: CASSAHPGDGGYTF; DNA: TGTGCCAGCAGCGCCCATCCGGGGGACGGTGGTTACACCTTC
D: NA; size: NA; V: TRBV6-1; J: TRBJ1-4; CDR3: CASILGGGIGEKLFF; DNA: NA
D: TRBD1; size: NA; V: TRBV3-1; J: TRBJ1-1; CDR3: CASGGPGQEAFF; DNA: TGTGCCAGTGGGGGACCGGGACAGGAAGCTTTCTTT
D: TRBD1; size: NA; V: TRBV5-4; J: TRBJ2-2; CDR3: CASSLYRQGWNTGELFF; DNA: TGTGCCAGCAGCCTATACCGACAGGGCTGGAACACCGGGGAGCTGTTTTTT
D: TRBD2; size: many; V: TRBV29-1; J: TRBJ2-3; CDR3: CSVVGLGSGSVYTQYF; DNA: TGCAGCGTTGTAGGGTTGGGTAGCGGGAGTGTGTATACGCAGTATTTT
D: NA; size: NA; V: TRBV10-1; J: TRBJ2-1; CDR3: CASSEWEGGEQFF; DNA: TGCGCCAGCAGTGAGTGGGAGGGGGGCGAGCAGTTCTTC
D: NA; size: few; V: TRBV24-1; J: TRBJ2-3; CDR3: CATSDSGVSTDTQYF; DNA: TGTGCCACCAGTGATTCAGGGGTGAGCACAGATACGCAGTATTTT
D: NA; size: NA; V: TRBV11-2; J: TRBJ2-1; CDR3: CASSILTEQFF; DNA: TGTGCCAGCAGTATCCTCACAGAGCAGTTCTTC
D: NA; size: once; V: TRBV20-1; J: TRBJ1-1; CDR3: CSAFKGAEAFF; DNA: TGCAGTGCCTTCAAGGGGGCTGAAGCTTTCTTT
D: TRBD1; size: NA; V: TRBV9; J: TRBJ2-7; CDR3: CASSGGDRVYEQYF; DNA: TGTGCCAGCAGCGGAGGAGACAGGGTCTACGAGCAGTACTTC
D: NA; size: NA; V: TRBV12-3/TRBV12-4; J: TRBJ1-1; CDR3: CASNRELRRAFF; DNA: TGTGCCAGCAATCGAGAACTCCGACGTGCTTTCTTT
D: TRBD2; size: few; V: TRBV20-1; J: TRBJ2-7; CDR3: CSVSQLRSGAYEQYF; DNA: TGCAGTGTTTCACAACTACGTAGCGGGGCGTATGAGCAGTACTTC
D: NA; size: few; V: TRBV28; J: TRBJ2-7; CDR3: CASSARDYEQYF; DNA: TGTGCCAGCAGTGCTCGTGACTACGAGCAGTACTTC
D: NA; size: few; V: TRBV5-1; J: TRBJ1-1; CDR3: CASSPDLRNTEAFF; DNA: TGCGCCAGCAGCCCCGACCTAAGGAACACTGAAGCTTTCTTT
D: NA; size: NA; V: TRBV20-1; J: TRBJ2-1; CDR3: CSAAPSGPKEQFF; DNA: TGCAGTGCAGCCCCGTCGGGGCCCAAGGAGCAGTTCTTC
D: NA; size: few; V: TRBV7-9; J: TRBJ2-3; CDR3: CASSLAQSDTQYF; DNA: TGTGCCAGCAGCTTAGCGCAGTCAGATACGCAGTATTTT
D: TRBD2; size: few; V: TRBV10-3; J: TRBJ2-1; CDR3: CAISESGGGPDEQFF; DNA: TGTGCCATCAGTGAGTCTGGGGGAGGGCCGGATGAGCAGTTCTTC
D: NA; size: many; V: TRBV5-6; J: TRBJ1-5; CDR3: CASSLAALSNQPQHF; DNA: TGTGCCAGCAGCTTGGCCGCACTTAGCAATCAGCCCCAGCATTTT
D: NA; size: NA; V: TRBV7-2; J: TRBJ1-1; CDR3: CASSLLIRGTEAFF; DNA: TGTGCCAGCAGCTTATTAATTAGGGGCACTGAAGCTTTCTTT
D: NA; size: few; V: TRBV5-6; J: TRBJ2-7; CDR3: CASSLAHRYEQYF; DNA: TGTGCCAGCAGCTTGGCACACCGCTACGAGCAGTACTTC
D: TRBD1; size: NA; V: TRBV25-1; J: TRBJ2-7; CDR3: CASSGTGRQAEQYF; DNA: TGTGCCAGCAGTGGGACAGGACGGCAAGCCGAGCAGTACTTC
D: NA; size: many; V: TRBV29-1; J: TRBJ2-1; CDR3: CSGSSNEQFF; DNA: TGCAGCGGATCTAGCAATGAGCAGTTCTTC
D: NA; size: NA; V: TRBV11-1; J: TRBJ1-1; CDR3: CASSPLGVEAFF; DNA: TGTGCCAGCAGCCCTTTGGGGGTTGAAGCTTTCTTT
D: TRBD1; size: NA; V: TRBV28; J: TRBJ2-5; CDR3: CASSLVGDSNEQYF; DNA: TGTGCCAGCAGTTTAGTTGGGGACAGCAATGAGCAGTACTTC
D: TRBD1; size: NA; V: TRBV6-6; J: TRBJ1-4; CDR3: CASTLTGGRGEKLFF; DNA: TGTGCCAGCACACTAACAGGGGGGCGAGGTGAAAAACTGTTTTTT
D: TRBD1; size: few; V: TRBV6-5; J: TRBJ1-1; CDR3: CASSYTRTGGTNTEAFF; DNA: TGTGCCAGCAGTTACACCCGGACAGGGGGTACAAACACTGAAGCTTTCTTT
D: TRBD2; size: NA; V: TRBV4-2; J: TRBJ2-1; CDR3: CASSPRLAGIYNEQFF; DNA: TGTGCCAGCAGCCCTAGACTAGCGGGAATCTACAATGAGCAGTTCTTC
D: NA; size: NA; V: TRBV30; J: TRBJ2-3; CDR3: CAWNINGKGTDTQYF; DNA: TGTGCCTGGAACATCAACGGGAAGGGCACAGATACGCAGTATTTT
D: NA; size: NA; V: TRBV10-3; J: TRBJ2-3; CDR3: CASQGEDTQYF; DNA: TGTGCCTCACAGGGAGAAGATACGCAGTATTTT
D: NA; size: once; V: TRBV5-1; J: TRBJ2-2; CDR3: CASSLYAANTGELFF; DNA: TGCGCCAGCAGCTTGTACGCCGCGAACACCGGGGAGCTGTTTTTT
D: NA; size: NA; V: TRBV7-3; J: TRBJ2-1; CDR3: CASSLQGGLGTQFF; DNA: TGTGCCAGCAGCTTACAGGGGGGGCTTGGGACCCAGTTCTTC
D: TRBD2; size: NA; V: TRBV5-1; J: TRBJ2-1; CDR3: CASRALAGVLNEQFF; DNA: TGCGCCAGCAGGGCACTAGCGGGAGTCTTGAATGAGCAGTTCTTC
D: NA; size: NA; V: TRBV6-5; J: TRBJ2-7; CDR3: CASRRTVTSYEQYF; DNA: TGTGCCAGCAGGAGGACAGTAACCTCCTACGAGCAGTACTTC
D: TRBD2; size: NA; V: TRBV4-1; J: TRBJ2-7; CDR3: CASSQGASGRAYEQYF; DNA: TGCGCCAGCAGCCAAGGCGCTAGCGGGAGAGCCTACGAGCAGTACTTC
D: NA; size: many; V: TRBV29-1; J: TRBJ2-3; CDR3: CSVELSRGVLSADTQYF; DNA: TGCAGCGTTGAATTGAGCAGGGGGGTCTTATCAGCAGATACGCAGTATTTT
D: TRBD2; size: NA; V: TRBV7-3; J: TRBJ2-7; CDR3: CASSFSGGLPGLAGTVYEQYF; DNA: TGTGCCAGCAGCTTCTCCGGCGGACTCCCGGGACTAGCGGGAACGGTCTACGAGCAGTACTTC
D: NA; size: few; V: TRBV5-1; J: TRBJ2-3; CDR3: CASSFGSPDTQYF; DNA: TGCGCCAGCAGCTTTGGAAGCCCAGATACGCAGTATTTT
D: NA; size: NA; V: TRBV7-8; J: TRBJ1-5; CDR3: CASSLAQGLSQPQHF; DNA: TGTGCCAGCAGCTTAGCCCAGGGACTTAGTCAGCCCCAGCATTTT
D: NA; size: NA; V: TRBV20-1; J: TRBJ2-7; CDR3: CSVTPRDTPYEQYF; DNA: TGCAGTGTCACACCCCGGGACACTCCCTACGAGCAGTACTTC
D: TRBD2; size: few; V: TRBV5-1; J: TRBJ2-1; CDR3: CASSPTLAGAENEQFF; DNA: TGCGCCAGCAGCCCAACACTAGCGGGAGCTGAGAATGAGCAGTTCTTC
D: TRBD2; size: NA; V: TRBV20-1; J: TRBJ2-5; CDR3: CSARLAGGQYNEQYF; DNA: TGCAGTGCTCGTTTAGCGGGAGGACAGTACAATGAGCAGTACTTC
D: TRBD1; size: few; V: TRBV5-5; J: TRBJ2-5; CDR3: CASSKTGPNQETQYF; DNA: TGTGCCAGCAGCAAGACAGGGCCCAACCAAGAGACCCAGTACTTC
D: NA; size: NA; V: TRBV10-1; J: TRBJ2-7; CDR3: CASSEDWRNYEQYF; DNA: TGCGCCAGCAGTGAGGACTGGAGAAACTACGAGCAGTACTTC